Presented here are 27 T cell receptor beta chains from one specimen sequenced in a study of vaccination and CD4 T cells after COVID-19. With the Oncomine TCR Beta short-read assay, DNA from cultured CD4+ T cells was sequenced. TCRdb ran MiXCR on the PCR reads and lists one entry per CDR3 protein. The sample records more than 9,500 distinct CDR3 sequences, 45% to 50% being singletons. The treatment is: roughly 11-day PBMC culture with coronavirus spike peptide pools or control peptides (ViraFEST assay). No antigen has been assigned to these receptors. The sequencing input was CD4+ T cells from blood, cultured in vitro. Every receptor here comes from a human donor who had recovered from COVID-19.

This clonotype was recorded a few times. The V gene is TRBV20-1, the J gene TRBJ1-1, with 9 positions matching TRBD1. CDR3 length: 14 amino acids. Germline V lookup: CDR1 DFQATT, CDR2 SNEGSKA (reference sequence). With 2 bases clipped from V and 4 bases from J, the junction kept 5 bases outside the gene matches. DNA of the CDR3: TGCAGTGCTAGACCGGGACAGGGTATCACTGAAGCTTTCTTT. It codes for CSARPGQGITEAFF.

CDR3 sequence (DNA): TGTGCCTGGCGCTCGGCAGGGGATAATTCACCCCTCCACTTT. As protein: CAWRSAGDNSPLHF. The chain recombines TRBV30 with TRBJ1-6; possible D gene TRBD1, 6 bases. Germline CDR1 reads GTSNPN; CDR2 reads SVGIG (reference sequence). V lost 5 bases and J 5 bases, leaving 13 bases between the germline ends. The CDR3 extends over 14 amino acids.

The chain carries TRBV29-1 and TRBJ1-1; 7 nucleotides match TRBD1. The CDR3 is 14 residues long. Trimming removed 6 bases from V and 1 base from J; junction bases left unmatched: 8. The germline CDR1 and CDR2 sequences are SQVTM and ANQGSEA. This chain's CDR3 is CSVLSGTANTEAFF. CDR3 in DNA: TGCAGCGTGCTTTCCGGGACAGCGAACACTGAAGCTTTCTTT.

This chain joins TRBV6-5 and TRBJ2-3; D could derive from TRBD1 or TRBD2 (5 bases each). CDR1 and CDR2 from the germline V gene are MNHEY and SVGAGI. Trimming stripped 2 bases from V and 3 bases from J, with 6 bases between. The CDR3 has 13 amino acids. Here the CDR3 DNA reads TGTGCCAGCAGTTACGGGGGAACAGATACGCAGTATTTT. Translated, it gives CASSYGGTDTQYF.

This chain uses TRBV6-1 with TRBJ2-1; 9 positions match TRBD2. Germline trimming cut 6 bases from V and 9 bases from J; bases unmatched to any gene: 12. The CDR3 has 15 residues. Germline lookup yields CDR1 MNHNS and CDR2 SASEGT. CDR3 amino acids: CASSDIAGAVSEQFF. The CDR3 bases are TGTGCCAGCAGCGATATAGCGGGAGCTGTGAGTGAGCAGTTCTTC.

This clonotype was seen only once. The chain combines TRBV7-9 with TRBJ2-7; no reliable D call. The germline CDR1 and CDR2 sequences are SEHNR and FQNEAQ (reference sequence). The CDR3 loop spans 14 amino acids. Deletions cut 2 bases from V and 0 bases from J, with 8 bases between. The CDR3 DNA follows: TGTGCCAGCAGCTTACAGGCGCACTCCTACGAGCAGTACTTC. It translates to CASSLQAHSYEQYF.

This clonotype appeared a few times. The gene calls are TRBV5-4 and TRBJ1-3, with TRBD1 identical over 7 bases. The trim removed 5 bases at V and 2 bases at J, leaving 10 bases unmatched. CDR1 and CDR2 (germline): SGHNT, YYREEE (reference sequence). The CDR3 spans 16 residues. The CDR3 DNA reads as TGTGCCAGCAGTACTACACAGGGGAGGCCTGGAAACACCATATATTTT. Translating gives CASSTTQGRPGNTIYF.

The CDR3 region has the DNA TGTGCCAGCAGCCGAGGGGCAGGAGATACGCAGTATTTT. This codes for CASSRGAGDTQYF. The rearrangement links TRBV7-3 to TRBJ2-3; D could derive from TRBD1 or TRBD2 (5 bases each). CDR3 length equals 13 residues. The germline V and J ends were trimmed by 5 bases and 5 bases, with 11 bases remaining between them. The germline CDR1 and CDR2 sequences are SGHTA and FQGTGA.

The chain combines TRBV6-1 with TRBJ1-5; D remains unclear. Germline values: CDR1 MNHNS, CDR2 SASEGT. The CDR3 spans 14 residues. V was clipped by 4 bases and J by 4 bases, with 11 bases between them. CDR3 sequence reads: CASSAAQPNQPQHF. The CDR3 DNA reads TGTGCCAGCAGTGCCGCTCAACCAAATCAGCCCCAGCATTTT.

This clonotype has just a few counts. The CDR3, as DNA: TGCAGTGCTAGTCAATCGGCCACCACAGATACGCAGTATTTT. Residues: CSASQSATTDTQYF. This chain connects TRBV20-1 to TRBJ2-3; D is unresolved. Germline CDR1 and CDR2: DFQATT and SNEGSKA (reference sequence). The V and J ends lost 3 bases and 2 bases respectively, with 12 bases between them. The CDR3 has 14 residues.

J is TRBJ1-5 and V is TRBV10-3; D is uncertain. The CDR3 is 16 residues long. Germline CDR1 ENHRY, CDR2 SYGVKD. V shed 3 bases and J shed 0 bases, with 12 bases lying between them. The CDR3 loop is CAISDKGRYSNQPQHF. The CDR3 DNA follows: TGTGCCATCAGTGATAAGGGTCGGTATAGCAATCAGCCCCAGCATTTT.

The chain recombines TRBV6-1 with TRBJ1-5, with 9 bases lining up with TRBD1. The CDR3 is 15 amino acids. J lost 2 bases, V lost 6 bases, and 5 bases had no gene match. Germline lookup yields CDR1 MNHNS and CDR2 SASEGT. The CDR3 loop is CASSRGQGGNQPQHF. In DNA, the CDR3 is TGTGCCAGCAGCAGGGGACAGGGCGGCAATCAGCCCCAGCATTTT.

The DNA of the CDR3 is TGTGCCAGCGGACCTAGCGGGAGCAATGAGCAGTTCTTC. Translating gives CASGPSGSNEQFF. This chain uses TRBV7-3 with TRBJ2-1; the match to TRBD2 covers 10 bases. Looked up from germline, CDR1 is SGHTA and CDR2 is FQGTGA. The CDR3 contains 13 residues. The trim removed 8 bases at V and 6 bases at J, leaving 4 bases unmatched.

There are a few counts of this clonotype. The V and J genes are TRBV29-1 and TRBJ1-1; D is unresolved. The CDR3 has 12 residues. V dropped 5 bases and J dropped 3 bases, with 10 bases sitting between them. The germline V gene encodes CDR1 SQVTM and CDR2 ANQGSEA. The CDR3 here is CSVISGDTEAFF. Written as DNA, the CDR3 is TGCAGCGTTATCTCCGGAGACACTGAAGCTTTCTTT.

The chain combines TRBV27 with TRBJ2-7; 7 bases line up with TRBD2. The CDR3 extends over 15 amino acids. The V gene's germline CDR1 is MNHEY and CDR2 SMNVEV (reference sequence). J was trimmed by 3 bases and V by 4 bases; bases with no gene match: 9. This CDR3 is CASSSTHGLVYEQYF. CDR3 bases: TGTGCCAGCAGTTCAACCCACGGACTAGTCTACGAGCAGTACTTC.

This clonotype was found a few times. V gene TRBV7-8 combines with J gene TRBJ2-1, with TRBD2 matching 7 bases. The germline CDR1 and CDR2 sequences are SGHVS and FQNEAQ. The CDR3 covers 13 residues. The V segment lost 5 bases and the J segment 8 bases; nucleotides outside the gene matches: 6. CDR3 protein: CASSVDTSDEQFF. As DNA, the CDR3 is TGTGCCAGCAGCGTGGATACTAGCGATGAGCAGTTCTTC.

This clonotype was detected a few times. The chain carries TRBV20-1 and TRBJ2-2; D remains ambiguous. Deletions cut 5 bases from V and 1 base from J, with 11 bases between. Germline CDR1 and CDR2: DFQATT and SNEGSKA (reference sequence). This CDR3 comprises 14 residues. CDR3 loop: CSAPQDGNTGELFF. CDR3 DNA: TGCAGTGCTCCACAAGACGGGAACACCGGGGAGCTGTTTTTT.

The chain combines TRBV6-5 with TRBJ1-3; D is perhaps TRBD1 (5 bases). This CDR3 has 14 residues. The germline V gene encodes CDR1 MNHEY and CDR2 SVGAGI. The V gene lost 2 bases and the J gene lost 2 bases, with 7 bases spanning the gap. The CDR3 sequence is CASSYGAAGNTIYF. The DNA for the CDR3 is TGTGCCAGCAGTTACGGGGCGGCTGGAAACACCATATATTTT.

The chain is built from TRBV7-2 and TRBJ1-5; 8 bases are a match to TRBD1. The germline gives CDR1 SGHTA, CDR2 FQGNSA. V was clipped by 0 bases and J by 5 bases; unmatched bases: 3. CDR3 length equals 15 residues. For the CDR3, the DNA is TGTGCCAGCAGCTTAGCGTCGACAGGGGATCAGCCCCAGCATTTT. This sequence encodes CASSLASTGDQPQHF. Full variable domain (rest looked up from reference TRBV7-2 and TRBJ1-5): GAGVSQSPSNKVTEKGKDVELRCDPISGHTALYWYRQSLGQGLEFLIYFQGNSAPDKSGLPSDRFSAERTGGSVSTLTIQRTQQEDSAVYLCASSLASTGDQPQHFGDGTRLSIL.

This rearrangement joins TRBV7-2 to TRBJ2-2, with 9 bases lining up with TRBD2. Germline loops: CDR1 SGHTA, CDR2 FQGNSA. The V gene end was trimmed by 1 base and the J gene end by 7 bases; junction bases not matched to a gene: 10. The CDR3 extends over 17 amino acids. The CDR3 here is CASSLDGGRAMVGELFF. In DNA, the CDR3 is TGTGCCAGCAGCTTAGATGGCGGGAGGGCAATGGTCGGGGAGCTGTTTTTT.

This clonotype was counted only a few times. The rearrangement joins TRBV20-1 to TRBJ2-3; 8 bases map to TRBD2. The germline gives CDR1 DFQATT, CDR2 SNEGSKA (reference sequence). This CDR3 spans 16 amino acids. V was pared by 5 bases and J by 0 bases, with 10 bases of the junction left unmatched. Here the CDR3 reads CSAFAGTRPSTDTQYF. DNA for the CDR3: TGCAGTGCTTTCGCCGGGACTAGGCCTAGCACAGATACGCAGTATTTT.

This chain joins TRBV20-1 and TRBJ1-1, with unresolved D. This CDR3 region has 13 residues. V gave up 5 bases and J gave up 1 base, with 11 bases separating them. Germline CDR1 and CDR2: DFQATT and SNEGSKA (reference sequence). The CDR3 nucleotides are TGCAGTGCTTCGGATGAGGGGAACACTGAAGCTTTCTTT. This translates into CSASDEGNTEAFF.

This clonotype was counted only a few times. This chain connects TRBV20-1 to TRBJ1-1; TRBD1 is a possible D gene (5 bases). Germline-derived CDR1 and CDR2 are DFQATT and SNEGSKA (reference sequence). V was clipped by 6 bases and J by 1 base, with 9 bases between them. CDR3 length: 12 amino acids. CDR3 DNA sequence: TGCAGTGCCACCAGGGAGAACACTGAAGCTTTCTTT. Translated: CSATRENTEAFF.

V gene TRBV5-8 combines with J gene TRBJ1-2; 9 nucleotides line up with TRBD1. The germline CDR1 and CDR2 sequences are SGHTS and YDEGEE. The CDR3 loop spans 14 amino acids. The trim removed 5 bases at V and 4 bases at J, leaving 6 bases unmatched. The CDR3 coding sequence is TGTGCCAGCAGGGACAGGGGCCTAGTCTATGGCTACACCTTC. Encoded protein: CASRDRGLVYGYTF. Combining the CDR3 with reference TRBV5-8 and TRBJ1-2 gives the whole variable domain EAGVTQSPTHLIKTRGQQATLRCSPISGHTSVYWYQQALGLGLQFLLWYDEGEERNRGNFPPRFSGRQFPNYSSELNVNALELEDSALYLCASRDRGLVYGYTFGSGTRLTVV.

The chain joins TRBV20-1 to TRBJ2-6; D possibly uses TRBD1 or TRBD2 (5 bases each). The CDR3 is 17 residues long. Trimming left V 0 bases short and J 4 bases short, with 16 bases between. Germline loops: CDR1 DFQATT, CDR2 SNEGSKA (reference sequence). CDR3 region: CSARDNPSGSGANVLTF. CDR3 bases: TGCAGTGCTAGAGATAACCCATCAGGGAGCGGGGCCAACGTCCTGACTTTC.

Only one count was recorded for this clonotype. This sequence joins TRBV4-2 and TRBJ1-6; 9 bases are shared with TRBD1. V lost 1 base and J lost 9; bases outside the gene matches: 4. The CDR3 spans 15 residues. Germline lookup yields CDR1 LGHNA and CDR2 YNFKEQ. The CDR3 DNA follows: TGTGCCAGCAGCCAAGTACAGGGGGCGGGTTCACCCCTCCACTTT. Encoded protein: CASSQVQGAGSPLHF.

This clonotype was observed a handful of times. V usage is TRBV7-9 and J usage is TRBJ1-2, with D hard to call. Germline lookup yields CDR1 SEHNR and CDR2 FQNEAQ (reference sequence). The CDR3 consists of 17 residues. Trimming pared 4 bases from V and 4 bases from J, leaving 22 bases between. The DNA for the CDR3 is TGTGCCAGCAGCTCGGGCGGCGGTTCGATAATACTCTATGGCTACACCTTC. This codes for CASSSGGGSIILYGYTF.